This T cell receptor (beta chain) was sequenced in a study of T-cell memory formation after mild COVID-19. The wider study: TCR clusters were mostly donor specific. Points from the study as a whole: Clones that shrank (day 15 to 85) were balanced CD4/CD8, whereas later expanders leaned CD4+. Some clones that responded turned up in pre-infection memory, which suggests that cross-reactive memory joined in.

There are 17 residues in the CDR3. After removal of 2 bases from V and 2 bases from J, the junction contained 10 bases not matched to a gene. Germline CDR1 is MNHEY and CDR2 is SVGEGT. Researchers used 5'RACE with constant-segment primers to make TCR alpha and TCR beta cDNA libraries that carry sample barcodes and UMIs. TCRdb re-analysed the 5' RACE reads in MiXCR, keeping a single row per CDR3 protein. The repertoire holds about 350,000 distinct CDR3 sequences, with 25% to 30% as singletons. On this clonotype itself: The antigen remains undetermined.

Sequenced sample: PBMCs or a T cell subset sorted from them (not recorded which). The chain carries TRBV6-2 or TRBV6-3 and TRBJ2-7; 9 bases map to TRBD1. The sequence was collected from an adult woman who had mild COVID-19 (a few samples of this study predate the infection). Cell type and time point are not known. The CDR3 spells CASSYPIRTGAPYEQYF. The CDR3 bases are TGTGCCAGCAGTTACCCTATCAGGACAGGGGCCCCCTACGAGCAGTACTTC.